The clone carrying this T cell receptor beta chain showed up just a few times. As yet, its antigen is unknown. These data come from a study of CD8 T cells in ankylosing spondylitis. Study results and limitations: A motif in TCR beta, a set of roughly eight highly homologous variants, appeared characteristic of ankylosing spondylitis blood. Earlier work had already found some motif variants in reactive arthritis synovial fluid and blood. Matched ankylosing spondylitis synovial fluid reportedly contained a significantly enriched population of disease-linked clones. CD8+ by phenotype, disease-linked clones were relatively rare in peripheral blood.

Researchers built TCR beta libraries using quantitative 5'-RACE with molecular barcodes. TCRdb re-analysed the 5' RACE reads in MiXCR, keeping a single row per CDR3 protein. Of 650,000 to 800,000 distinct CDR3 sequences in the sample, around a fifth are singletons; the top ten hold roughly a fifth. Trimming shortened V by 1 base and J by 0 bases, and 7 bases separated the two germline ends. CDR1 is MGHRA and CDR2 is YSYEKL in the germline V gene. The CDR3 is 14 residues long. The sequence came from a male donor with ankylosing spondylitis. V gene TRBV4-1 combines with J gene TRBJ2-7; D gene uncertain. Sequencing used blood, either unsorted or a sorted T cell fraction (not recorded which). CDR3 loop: CASSQGPSSYEQYF. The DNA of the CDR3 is TGCGCCAGCAGCCAAGGCCCGAGCTCCTACGAGCAGTACTTC.